This TCR beta chain was captured by sequencing in a study of blood T cell repertoires in COVID-19. Study information: Italy, Spain and the United States were the sources of the convalescent and acute COVID-19 samples. The cDNA or gDNA used as material had been derived from T cells, B-cell-depleted T cells, or PBMCs.

This CDR3 has 14 amino acids. Trimming removed 5 bases from V and 5 bases from J; junction bases left unmatched: 5. Germline-derived CDR1 and CDR2 are WSHSY and SAAADI. In the study's own analysis: Amplification from reference gene primers served as the basis for estimated nucleated cell counts. Using immunoSEQ multiplex PCR, the repertoire was profiled, and TCRdb retains in-frame clones only, with some absent. V and J calls plus clone size are reproduced from that table; the DNA served to infer D and trimming. The sample carries approximately 190,000 clones, around 80% recorded once. The receptor's source is a man aged 55 to 70 with acute or convalescent COVID-19. The sequenced sample consisted of peripheral blood. The chain carries TRBV10-2 and TRBJ2-1; 8 bases are shared with TRBD2. The CDR3 here is CASSWSGGDNEQFF. In DNA, the CDR3 is TGCGCCAGCAGTTGGAGCGGGGGTGACAATGAGCAGTTCTTC.